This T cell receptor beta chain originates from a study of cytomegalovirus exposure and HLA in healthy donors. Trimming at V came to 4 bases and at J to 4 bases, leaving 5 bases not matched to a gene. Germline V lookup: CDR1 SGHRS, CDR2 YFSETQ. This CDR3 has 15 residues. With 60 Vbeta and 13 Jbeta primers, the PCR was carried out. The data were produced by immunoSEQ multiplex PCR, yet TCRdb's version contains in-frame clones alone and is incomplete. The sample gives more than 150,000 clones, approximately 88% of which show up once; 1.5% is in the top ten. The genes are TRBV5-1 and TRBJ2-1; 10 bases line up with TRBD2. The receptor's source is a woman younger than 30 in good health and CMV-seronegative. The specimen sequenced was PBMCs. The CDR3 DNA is TGCGCCAGCAGCCCGCTAGCGGGGGAGTACAATGAGCAGTTCTTC. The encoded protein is CASSPLAGEYNEQFF.